The 27 T cell receptor beta chains listed next were all sequenced from one sample in a study of early T cells in non-severe SARS-CoV-2 infection (dated by TCRdb to about 2021). Libraries were built with 5' RACE. Sequencing used a NextSeq 500. The public reads were reanalyzed by TCRdb: fastp trimming at Q25, MiXCR alignment, in-frame beta chains only. Here each entry gathers all rows of one CDR3 protein and keeps the most common genes and DNA. The sample table lists around 39,000 distinct CDR3 sequences, roughly 5% of them with a count of one. The ten largest clones take up 6% to 6.5% of the sample. This material consisted of whole blood, taken at baseline. The receptor set was obtained from an adult who was a healthcare worker with PCR-confirmed SARS-CoV-2 infection or an uninfected control (not recorded which).

This clonotype was recorded at least ten times. The chain employs TRBV5-1 and TRBJ2-7; D is perhaps TRBD2 (6 bases). Germline values: CDR1 SGHRS, CDR2 YFSETQ. The CDR3 length is 16 residues. The V end was cut by 4 bases, the J end by 4 bases, with 21 bases between. The CDR3 nucleotides are TGCGCCAGCAGCCCCACTGGAGGGATCGGTATGTACGAGCAGTACTTC. It translates to CASSPTGGIGMYEQYF. Supplemented by reference TRBV5-1 and TRBJ2-7, the full variable domain reads KAGVTQTPRYLIKTRGQQVTLSCSPISGHRSVSWYQQTPGQGLQFLFEYFSETQRNKGNFPGRFSGRQFSNSRSEMNVSTLELGDSALYLCASSPTGGIGMYEQYFGPGTRLTVT.

This clonotype was recorded many times. The rearrangement links TRBV6-5 to TRBJ2-7; 7 bases match TRBD1. Looked up from germline, CDR1 is MNHEY and CDR2 is SVGAGI. This CDR3 is 12 amino acids long. After removal of 5 bases from V and 3 bases from J, the junction contained 1 base not matched to a gene. CDR3 DNA sequence: TGTGCCAGCAGTCGACAGGGCTACGAGCAGTACTTC. Its protein product is CASSRQGYEQYF.

This clonotype was counted many times. The V call is TRBV20-1, the J call TRBJ2-1, with TRBD2 matching 13 bases. Looked up from germline, CDR1 is DFQATT and CDR2 is SNEGSKA (reference sequence). CDR3 length: 15 amino acids. The V gene end was trimmed by 3 bases and the J gene end by 9 bases; junction bases not matched to a gene: 8. The CDR3 region has the DNA TGCAGTGCTAGCAGGACTAGCGGGAGTGGTAGTGAGCAGTTCTTC. This sequence encodes CSASRTSGSGSEQFF.

In its sample, this clonotype was seen many times. The rearrangement joins TRBV4-1 to TRBJ2-1, with 9 nucleotides matching TRBD2. J was trimmed by 3 bases and V by 4 bases; bases with no gene match: 4. Germline assignment: CDR1 MGHRA and CDR2 YSYEKL. The CDR3 loop spans 15 amino acids. CDR3 sequence: CASSLRTSVYNEQFF. CDR3 nucleotides: TGCGCCAGCAGCCTTAGGACTAGCGTCTACAATGAGCAGTTCTTC.

The gene calls are TRBV20-1 and TRBJ1-1; 10 bases agree with TRBD1. The length of the CDR3 is 17 residues. Germline loops: CDR1 DFQATT, CDR2 SNEGSKA (reference sequence). V was clipped by 0 bases and J by 7 bases; unmatched bases: 14. Here the CDR3 DNA reads TGCAGTGCTAGAGATGTGAGACAGGGGGCGCGAAAACATGAAGCTTTCTTT. Translation: CSARDVRQGARKHEAFF.

This clonotype came up many times. CDR3 nucleotide sequence: TGTGCCATCAGGGGGACTAGCGGGGACAATGAGCAGTTCTTC. The encoded protein is CAIRGTSGDNEQFF. The rearrangement joins TRBV10-3 to TRBJ2-1; 13 nucleotides agree with TRBD2. J was trimmed by 5 bases and V by 6 bases; bases with no gene match: 1. This CDR3 contains 14 residues. The V gene's germline CDR1 is ENHRY and CDR2 SYGVKD.

J is TRBJ2-5 and V is TRBV7-2; no definite D call. The CDR3 is 14 residues long. Trimming stripped 0 bases from V and 1 base from J, with 6 bases between. Looked up from germline, CDR1 is SGHTA and CDR2 is FQGNSA. The CDR3: CASSLAGAQETQYF. The CDR3 DNA reads TGTGCCAGCAGCTTAGCAGGAGCCCAAGAGACCCAGTACTTC.

The chain employs TRBV28 and TRBJ1-1, with D maybe TRBD1 (6 bases). This CDR3 is built from 14 residues. The ends were cut back, 6 bases at V and 2 bases at J, with 13 bases in the middle. Germline V gene sequence: CDR1 MDHEN, CDR2 SYDVKM. In DNA form, the CDR3 reads TGTGCCAGCAGGGGGGCGGGCCCTAACACTGAAGCTTTCTTT. Amino acids: CASRGAGPNTEAFF.

In this sample, this clonotype turned up many times. The chain employs TRBV5-1 and TRBJ2-3, with 7 bases matching TRBD2. Germline V gives CDR1 SGHRS, CDR2 YFSETQ. J gave up 2 bases and V 4 bases, and 7 bases lay outside the gene matches. The CDR3 runs to 15 residues. CDR3 residues: CASSPSGVPTDTQYF. The CDR3 DNA reads TGCGCCAGCAGCCCTAGCGGAGTGCCCACAGATACGCAGTATTTT.

This clonotype has at least ten counts. The chain combines TRBV12-3 or TRBV12-4 with TRBJ2-1; D is uncertain. This CDR3 region has 13 residues. The V and J ends lost 1 base and 3 bases respectively, with 4 bases between them. The CDR3 DNA follows: TGTGCCAGCAGTTTAGTACGCTACAATGAGCAGTTCTTC. It specifies CASSLVRYNEQFF.

This clonotype has ten or more counts. This sequence joins TRBV20-1 and TRBJ1-1; D not resolved. CDR3 size: 12 residues. Trimming shortened V by 5 bases and J by 2 bases, and 9 bases separated the two germline ends. Germline-derived CDR1 and CDR2 are DFQATT and SNEGSKA (reference sequence). The CDR3 DNA is TGCAGTGCTTCCCGTTTTAACACTGAAGCTTTCTTT. Translating it yields CSASRFNTEAFF.

This clonotype was seen ten or more times. The CDR3 nucleotides are TGTGCCAGCAGTTTAACCCTCCTGGAGCAGCGGGAGAACCGGAATGAGCAGTTCTTC. It translates to CASSLTLLEQRENRNEQFF. This chain links TRBV12-3 or TRBV12-4 with TRBJ2-1; TRBD2 matches at 8 bases. V trimming: 2 bases; J trimming: 7 bases; junction bases outside the gene matches: 19. CDR3 length: 19 amino acids.

The chain carries TRBV6-2 or TRBV6-3 and TRBJ2-1; 14 nucleotides agree with TRBD2. The CDR3 contains 19 residues. The V gene end was trimmed by 5 bases and the J gene end by 6 bases; junction bases not matched to a gene: 15. The germline CDR1 and CDR2 sequences are MNHEY and SVGEGT. The CDR3 region has the DNA TGTGCCAGCAGTCACCCATATCTGGGACTAGCGGGAGTGATCAATGAGCAGTTCTTC. Protein: CASSHPYLGLAGVINEQFF.

A few counts support this clonotype. This chain uses TRBV3-1 with TRBJ2-1, with 7 bases that match TRBD2. Germline V gene data show CDR1 as LGHDT and CDR2 as YNNKEL (reference sequence). The CDR3 totals 16 residues. With 2 bases clipped from V and 5 bases from J, the junction kept 9 bases outside the gene matches. CDR3 nucleotide sequence: TGTGCCAGCAGCCAATGGGTTTCTCGGGGGGACAATGAGCAGTTCTTC. Residues: CASSQWVSRGDNEQFF.

This clonotype was recorded many times. The rearrangement uses TRBV29-1 and TRBJ2-3, with D hard to call. The CDR3 is 13 amino acids. Germline CDR1 is SQVTM and CDR2 is ANQGSEA. Trimming stripped 1 base from V and 0 bases from J, with 5 bases between. The CDR3: CSVEGHSTDTQYF. CDR3 sequence (DNA): TGCAGCGTTGAAGGCCACAGCACAGATACGCAGTATTTT.

This clonotype came up a few times. The chain carries TRBV20-1 and TRBJ2-1; 7 nucleotides agree with TRBD2. Germline trimming cut 6 bases from V and 0 bases from J; bases unmatched to any gene: 2. Germline V gene lookup returns CDR1 DFQATT and CDR2 SNEGSKA (reference sequence). The CDR3 runs to 13 residues. The CDR3 DNA reads TGCAGTGCGGGGGGGAGCTCCTACAATGAGCAGTTCTTC. Translated: CSAGGSSYNEQFF.

This clonotype was found many times. DNA of the CDR3: TGTGCCAGCAGCTTAACGTTGATTCCTAACTATGGCTACACCTTC. Protein product: CASSLTLIPNYGYTF. J is TRBJ1-2 and V is TRBV11-2; D not resolved. This CDR3 contains 15 residues. V lost 2 bases to trimming and J lost 0 bases, with 10 bases between them. Germline V CDR1 and CDR2: SGHAT, FQNNGV.

This clonotype was recorded at least ten times. The rearrangement links TRBV7-2 to TRBJ2-7; the D gene could be TRBD1 or TRBD2 (5 bases each). Trimming left V 1 base short and J 1 base short, with 11 bases between. This CDR3 region has 15 residues. Germline V lookup: CDR1 SGHTA, CDR2 FQGNSA. The CDR3, as DNA: TGTGCCAGCAGCTTAGGTTCGAGGGGTTCCTACGAGCAGTACGTC. Its protein is CASSLGSRGSYEQYV.

This clonotype was detected ten times or more. The chain uses TRBV5-6 and TRBJ2-3; D is possibly TRBD1 (5 bases). This CDR3 region has 14 residues. The germline CDR1 and CDR2 sequences are SGHDT and YYEEEE. The V end lost 4 bases, the J end lost 7 bases, and 16 bases lay between the germline ends. CDR3 nucleotide sequence: TGTGCCAGCAGCCTGGGGCGACCCCCCAATACGCAGTATTTT. Protein: CASSLGRPPNTQYF.

The chain has TRBV6-5 and TRBJ1-2; possibly TRBD1 for D (6 bases). The ends were cut back, 0 bases at V and 2 bases at J, with 10 bases in the middle. Germline assignment: CDR1 MNHEY and CDR2 SVGAGI. The CDR3 covers 15 residues. The CDR3 bases are TGTGCCAGCAGTTACTCCGGAAGGGGGAACTATGGCTACACCTTC. This sequence encodes CASSYSGRGNYGYTF.

This clonotype has a count of ten or more. The V call is TRBV29-1, the J call TRBJ2-5; 8 bases align to TRBD1. V was pared by 8 bases and J by 5 bases, with 7 bases of the junction left unmatched. Per the germline V gene, CDR1 is SQVTM and CDR2 is ANQGSEA. This CDR3 is built from 12 residues. The CDR3 nucleotides are TGCAGCCTGAGGACAGGGCAGGAGACCCAGTACTTC. Residues: CSLRTGQETQYF.

The table lists this clonotype with many counts. The chain recombines TRBV5-1 with TRBJ2-1, with TRBD2 matching 16 bases. The V gene end was trimmed by 5 bases and the J gene end by 6 bases; junction bases not matched to a gene: 14. CDR1 is SGHRS and CDR2 is YFSETQ in the germline V gene. CDR3 length: 19 residues. The CDR3 DNA reads as TGCGCCAGCAGTCGTACCTCCGGGACTAGCGGGAGGGCCGGCAATGAGCAGTTCTTC. It is translated as CASSRTSGTSGRAGNEQFF.

This clonotype occurred many times. This chain connects TRBV4-1 to TRBJ2-6, with D tentatively TRBD2 (5 bases). The V end was cut by 7 bases, the J end by 4 bases, with 14 bases between. CDR1 and CDR2 (germline): MGHRA, YSYEKL. CDR3 length equals 15 residues. The CDR3 bases are TGCGCCAGCAAAGCGGCATATTCCGGGGCCAACGTCCTGACTTTC. It translates to CASKAAYSGANVLTF.

Ten or more counts support this clonotype. The genes are TRBV7-2 and TRBJ1-2, with D uncertain. CDR1 SGHTA and CDR2 FQGNSA come from the germline V gene. Trimming removed 2 bases at V and 0 bases at J, with 10 bases between. The length of the CDR3 is 15 residues. CDR3 sequence reads: CASSLSRLANYGYTF. In DNA, the CDR3 is TGTGCCAGCAGCTTATCTCGGTTAGCTAACTATGGCTACACCTTC.

This clonotype has ten or more counts. This rearrangement joins TRBV29-1 to TRBJ2-7; unclear D gene. The germline V and J ends were trimmed by 4 bases and 2 bases, with 9 bases remaining between them. The germline gives CDR1 SQVTM, CDR2 ANQGSEA. The CDR3 length is 12 residues. The DNA for the CDR3 is TGCAGCGTTGCGGACGGAGCCTACGAGCAGTACGTC. Protein sequence: CSVADGAYEQYV.

There are many counts of this clonotype. The chain is built from TRBV18 and TRBJ2-3; 9 bases agree with TRBD2. Losses at the gene ends were 5 bases for V and 4 bases for J; bases not matched to a gene: 7. The CDR3 runs 15 residues. The germline V gene has CDR1 KGHSH and CDR2 LQKENI. The CDR3 reads CASSKVAGAADTQYF. CDR3 DNA: TGTGCCAGCTCAAAGGTAGCGGGAGCGGCAGATACGCAGTATTTT.

This clonotype has at least ten counts. The rearrangement uses TRBV19 and TRBJ1-5, with no clear D. Germline CDR1 LNHDA, CDR2 SQIVND (reference sequence). Trimming left V 10 bases short and J 4 bases short, with 23 bases between. The CDR3 is 16 amino acids. This chain's CDR3 is CATSFQGRSVNQPQHF. CDR3 nucleotides: TGTGCCACCTCTTTCCAAGGGCGCTCCGTTAATCAGCCCCAGCATTTT.